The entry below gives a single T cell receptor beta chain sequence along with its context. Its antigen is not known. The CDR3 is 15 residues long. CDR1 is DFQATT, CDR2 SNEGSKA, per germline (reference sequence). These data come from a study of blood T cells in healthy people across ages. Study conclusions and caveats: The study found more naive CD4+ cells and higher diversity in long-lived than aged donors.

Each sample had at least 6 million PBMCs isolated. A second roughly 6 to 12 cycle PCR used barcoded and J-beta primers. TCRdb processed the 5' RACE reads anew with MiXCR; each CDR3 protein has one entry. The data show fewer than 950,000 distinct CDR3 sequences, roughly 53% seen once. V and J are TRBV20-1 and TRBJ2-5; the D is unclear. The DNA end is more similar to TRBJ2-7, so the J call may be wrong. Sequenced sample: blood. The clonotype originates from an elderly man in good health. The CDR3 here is CSARDTIVPSYEQYF. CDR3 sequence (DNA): TGCAGTGCTAGAGATACGATAGTACCCTCCTACGAGCAGTACTTC.